This TCR beta chain was obtained from a study of beta chain features in type 1 diabetes (dated by TCRdb to 2017 to 2018). For context, the study as a whole: Mean age, gender distribution, total cell number and subset yield did not differ between patients and healthy donors. In the study, TCRB repertoires of sorted circulating CD4+ T cell subsets from recently diagnosed type 1 diabetes patients were compared with those of matched healthy donors. Regulatory and stem cell-like memory subsets were isolated from only 8 patients and about eight healthy donors, whereas naive and central memory subsets came from all 30 or so donors. A total of roughly 99,000,000 sorted cells were examined across all samples, and the number of cells per subset was strongly correlated with RNA yield. What the work shows at the level of the full study, not this receptor alone: PCR may preferentially amplify shorter templates, but because patient and control samples were amplified and corrected together, any resulting skew would affect both groups equally. Naive, central memory and regulatory TCRB repertoires appeared to be more alike among patients than among healthy donors. Patients with type 1 diabetes made fewer insertions and deleted more nucleotides at VDJ recombination sites, implying thymic rearrangement abnormalities. Sequencing cDNA rather than genomic DNA could over-represent highly expressing activated cells, although activation and CD3 levels did not differ between groups. A moderate but significant shortening of TCRB CDR3 length was observed in type 1 diabetes patients in all four CD4+ subsets. HLA sub-analyses involved small numbers of individuals, so any influence of HLA type on TCRB rearrangement remained unresolved.

The entire isolated RNA was reverse transcribed using the High Capacity cDNA Reverse Transcription Kit, and thus expressed TCRB transcripts were sequenced. Deep immunoSEQ sequencing was applied to naive, central memory and regulatory T cell samples, giving an average of about 3.57 million total reads per sample. After sorted cells were lysed in RLT buffer, RNA was extracted with DNase-treated RNeasy Micro or Mini kits, with the choice depending on cell number. Each cell subset was processed on its own to prevent cross-contamination, while patient and healthy donor samples were processed together. The immunoSEQ multiplex PCR was used to amplify TCRB sequences from cDNA, yielding 87-bp fragments that span the CDR3 region. Sequencing of the amplicons was done on the Illumina HiSeq platform. From the authors' description of their analysis: PCR bias was corrected computationally using synthetic template baselines, and reads within Hamming distance 2 were collapsed, with unmergeable singletons discarded. Reads were aligned to IMGT to assign V, D and J genes, CDR3 length, and insertions or deletions at six rearrangement sites. Within each subset, clonotype counts were normalized to the number of sorted cells before true diversity and Gini coefficients were calculated with the tcR R package. The overlap coefficient, calculated on TCRB nucleotide sequences, was used to measure repertoire sharing. Out-of-frame TCRB sequences from naive cells were analyzed to stand in for the pre-selection repertoire. Entries here come from immuneACCESS through TCRdb and include only in-frame sequences with V and J called. Some clones fail to appear in such tables; in the studies checked, an unresolved V gene covers under half of the shortfall, and the cause of the remainder is unknown. Clone size and V and J calls were adopted from that table, with D and trimming inferred from the DNA. Present in this sample are 200,000 to 300,000 clones, approximately 10% of which were seen just once. Over 0.015% of the sample lies in the top ten.

A single peripheral blood draw of roughly 0.11 L on average was collected from each donor into heparinised tubes. Using a panel that included CD45RO, CCR7, CD25, CD127, CD95 and CD27, naive, central memory, regulatory and stem cell-like memory CD4+ T cells were sorted on a BD FACSAria II. A purity above 98% was achieved for all sorted populations. Right away, PBMCs were isolated by Lymphoprep density gradient centrifugation and were stained directly, with no culture step. So that batch effects would be minimized, each experiment stained and sorted samples in pairs, pairing one healthy donor with one patient. The germline V gene yields SGDLS for CDR1 and YYNGEE for CDR2. V is trimmed back by 4 bases and J by 4 bases, and the junction contains 5 bases that no gene match accounts for. Reading from cysteine to phenylalanine, the CDR3 counts 15 amino acids. The retained sequence is limited to the CDR3, 45 bases, with the frame set at the first base.

This clone occurred a few times. The antigen it recognizes is unknown. Base quality data are lacking; no much larger clone is found one base away. The receptor's source is a young man with type 1 diabetes. In this chain, TRBV9 is recombined with TRBJ2-3; 11 bases in the middle match TRBD1. The material sequenced was naive CD4+ T cells from blood. The sample's cell subset or site label is to be understood as: true naive CD4+ T cells. The bases read TGTGCCAGCAGCACCGGGACAGGGGGTTCAGATACGCAGTATTTT. Its protein product is CASSTGTGGSDTQYF. Full variable domain (CDR3 extended with the reference TRBV9 and TRBJ2-3 proteins): DSGVTQTPKHLITATGQRVTLRCSPRSGDLSVYWYQQSLDQGLQFLIQYYNGEERAKGNILERFSAQQFPDLHSELNLSSLELGDSALYFCASSTGTGGSDTQYFGPGTRLTVL.